Below, 28 T cell receptor beta chains from the same sample are listed, as sequenced in a study of blood T cell repertoires in COVID-19 (dated by TCRdb to 2018 to 2021). The receptor library was made with the immunoSEQ multiplex PCR assay. TCRdb mirrors the immuneACCESS table, restricted to in-frame sequences. Some clones are absent from its copies; in checked studies, under half trace to an unresolved V gene, and the reason for the others is unknown. The sample data list 220,000 or so clones, and around 83% of these were observed just once. The ten largest clones add up to approximately 8.4% of the sample. Material for sequencing was peripheral blood. These receptors came from a woman of 80 years or more with COVID-19, enrolled during active disease.

The rearrangement joins TRBV19 to TRBJ1-1; the D is unclear. V was trimmed by 8 bases and J by 5 bases, leaving 24 bases between them. This CDR3 has 16 residues. The germline V gene encodes CDR1 LNHDA and CDR2 SQIVND (reference sequence). CDR3 in amino acids: CASRKPLDFERTEAFF. The DNA of the CDR3 is TGTGCCAGTCGAAAGCCTCTGGATTTCGAGAGGACTGAAGCTTTCTTT.

This chain links TRBV7-3 with TRBJ2-3, with D perhaps TRBD2 (6 bases). The V gene lost 1 base and the J gene lost 6 bases, with 17 bases spanning the gap. The germline gives CDR1 SGHTA, CDR2 FQGTGA. This CDR3 comprises 16 residues. The CDR3 is CASSLRPRGSADTQYF. CDR3 nucleotides: TGTGCCAGCAGCTTAAGGCCCCGGGGGTCGGCGGATACGCAGTATTTT. Looking up the rest from reference TRBV7-3 and TRBJ2-3 gives the full variable domain: GAGVSQTPSNKVTEKGKYVELRCDPISGHTALYWYRQSLGQGPEFLIYFQGTGAADDSGLPNDRFFAVRPEGSVSTLKIQRTERGDSAVYLCASSLRPRGSADTQYFGPGTRLTVL.

The gene calls are TRBV18 and TRBJ1-1, with a possible D match to TRBD1 (5 bases). Germline V gives CDR1 KGHSH, CDR2 LQKENI. V lost 3 bases to trimming and J lost 8 bases, with 13 bases between them. CDR3 size: 13 residues. CDR3 sequence reads: CASSPDTVSEAFF. The DNA of the CDR3 is TGTGCCAGCTCACCGGACACAGTTTCCGAAGCTTTCTTT.

The chain combines TRBV5-1 with TRBJ1-1; the D gene is possibly TRBD1 (6 bases). Per germline, CDR1 SGHRS and CDR2 YFSETQ. V was trimmed by 2 bases and J by 0 bases, leaving 11 bases between them. CDR3 length: 15 residues. The CDR3, as DNA: TGCGCCAGCAGCTTAACGGACAGAATGAACACTGAAGCTTTCTTT. Protein sequence: CASSLTDRMNTEAFF. Based on the CDR3 plus reference TRBV5-1 and TRBJ1-1, the full variable domain is KAGVTQTPRYLIKTRGQQVTLSCSPISGHRSVSWYQQTPGQGLQFLFEYFSETQRNKGNFPGRFSGRQFSNSRSEMNVSTLELGDSALYLCASSLTDRMNTEAFFGQGTRLTVV.

The chain couples TRBV3-1 (or the pseudogene TRBV3-2) to TRBJ1-1; a possible D gene is TRBD1 (6 bases). The CDR3 is made up of 15 amino acids. The germline CDR1 and CDR2 sequences are LGHDT and YNNKEL (reference sequence). The ends were cut back, 4 bases at V and 0 bases at J, with 12 bases in the middle. CDR3 nucleotide sequence: TGTGCCAGCAGCCTTAGGACAGTGATGAACACTGAAGCTTTCTTT. It encodes CASSLRTVMNTEAFF.

V is TRBV28 and J is TRBJ1-6; no firm D call. CDR3 size: 14 residues. The V end lost 1 base, the J end lost 7 bases, and 8 bases lay between the germline ends. Looked up from germline, CDR1 is MDHEN and CDR2 is SYDVKM. This chain's CDR3 is CASSLYTANSPLHF. The CDR3 bases are TGTGCCAGCAGTTTATACACCGCAAATTCACCCCTCCACTTT.

The genes are TRBV6-5 and TRBJ2-1; possibly TRBD2 for D (6 bases). The CDR3 totals 14 residues. Germline loops: CDR1 MNHEY, CDR2 SVGAGI. The V gene lost 5 bases and the J gene lost 3 bases, with 11 bases spanning the gap. The CDR3 DNA sequence: TGTGCCAGCAGTCGCGGGGAGAGCTACAATGAGCAGTTCTTC. Amino acids: CASSRGESYNEQFF.

The genes are TRBV2 and TRBJ1-2; D perhaps matches TRBD1 (5 bases). CDR1 and CDR2 from the germline V gene are SNHLY and FYNNEI. This CDR3 contains 13 residues. Between the trimmed V and J ends, which lost 6 bases and 8 bases, there was a span of 16 bases. CDR3 sequence reads: CASREPGLRGYTF. The CDR3 coding sequence is TGTGCCAGCAGGGAACCGGGACTTCGCGGCTACACCTTC.

This clone was picked up a small number of times. This chain uses TRBV6-5 with TRBJ1-1, with 8 bases identical to TRBD1. This CDR3 has 13 residues. V shed 7 bases, J shed 6 bases, and the junction held 7 bases outside the gene matches. The germline V gene has CDR1 MNHEY and CDR2 SVGAGI. CDR3 protein: CASTLSGGSEAFF. The CDR3, as DNA: TGTGCCAGCACTTTATCAGGGGGCTCTGAAGCTTTCTTT.

CDR3 amino acids: CASSFRDNEQFF. The DNA of the CDR3 is TGCGCCAGCAGCTTCCGGGACAATGAGCAGTTCTTC. This chain links TRBV5-1 with TRBJ2-1; D is uncertain. CDR3 length: 12 residues. The V gene lost 2 bases and the J gene lost 5 bases, with 5 bases spanning the gap. CDR1 and CDR2 (germline): SGHRS, YFSETQ.

A few counts support this clone. The V and J genes are TRBV28 and TRBJ2-1; possibly TRBD1 for D (7 bases). Per germline, CDR1 MDHEN and CDR2 SYDVKM. The CDR3 covers 15 residues. V dropped 8 bases and J dropped 4 bases, with 18 bases sitting between them. DNA for the CDR3: TGTGCCAGCGGGGGGATGACAGGGCCATACAATGAGCAGTTCTTC. Its translation: CASGGMTGPYNEQFF.

This clone was recorded a few times. The V and J genes are TRBV4-2 and TRBJ1-6; tentatively, D is TRBD1 (5 bases). Trimming removed 1 base at V and 8 bases at J, with 9 bases between. This CDR3 contains 14 residues. Germline V gene sequence: CDR1 LGHNA, CDR2 YNFKEQ. The CDR3 nucleotides are TGTGCCAGCAGCCAAGGGGGCTGGGATTCACCCCTCCACTTT. Translation gives CASSQGGWDSPLHF.

The J gene is TRBJ2-7, the V gene TRBV9; the match to TRBD2 covers 9 bases. The CDR3 length is 13 residues. The germline V gene encodes CDR1 SGDLS and CDR2 YYNGEE. J lost 3 bases, V lost 2 bases, and 0 bases had no gene match. CDR3 coding DNA: TGTGCCAGCAGCGTGACTAGCGGCTACGAGCAGTACTTC. Translated, it gives CASSVTSGYEQYF.

The chain uses TRBV7-9 and TRBJ2-5, with D possibly TRBD2 on 5 matching bases. The ends were cut back, 4 bases at V and 4 bases at J, with 10 bases in the middle. Germline V gives CDR1 SEHNR, CDR2 FQNEAQ (reference sequence). The CDR3 runs 13 residues. Here the CDR3 DNA reads TGTGCCAGCAGCTCGCTAGGAGGAGAGACCCAGTACTTC. It encodes CASSSLGGETQYF.

The count of this clone is one. The CDR3 loop reads CASSPGTQISFGETQYF. The DNA of the CDR3 is TGTGCCAGCAGCCCCGGGACACAAATCTCATTCGGGGAGACCCAGTACTTC. The rearrangement joins TRBV3-1 (or the pseudogene TRBV3-2) to TRBJ2-5, with a tentative D call TRBD1 (6 bases). Per the germline V gene, CDR1 is LGHDT and CDR2 is YNNKEL (reference sequence). Trimming pared 4 bases from V and 5 bases from J, leaving 23 bases between. The CDR3 loop spans 17 amino acids.

The rearrangement uses TRBV4-1 and TRBJ2-1; 7 bases fit TRBD1. Germline values: CDR1 MGHRA, CDR2 YSYEKL. This CDR3 region has 15 residues. J gave up 6 bases and V 0 bases, and 5 bases lay outside the gene matches. The CDR3 is CASSQDPGQVNEQFF. Written as DNA, the CDR3 is TGCGCCAGCAGCCAAGATCCTGGACAGGTCAATGAGCAGTTCTTC.

V is TRBV6-5 and J is TRBJ1-5; D may be TRBD1 (5 bases). V lost 7 bases and J lost 1, with 8 bases in between. Germline lookup yields CDR1 MNHEY and CDR2 SVGAGI. The CDR3 is 13 amino acids. This CDR3 reads CASNRLSNQPQHF. The DNA of the CDR3 is TGTGCCAGCAACAGGTTAAGCAATCAGCCCCAGCATTTT.

The rearrangement uses TRBV7-8 and TRBJ2-3, with 9 bases lining up with TRBD2. Germline CDR1 is SGHVS and CDR2 is FQNEAQ. J was trimmed by 3 bases and V by 1 base; bases with no gene match: 5. The CDR3 extends over 16 amino acids. CDR3: CASSLEAGGSTDTQYF. The DNA for the CDR3 is TGTGCCAGCAGCTTAGAGGCGGGGGGGTCGACAGATACGCAGTATTTT.

The gene calls are TRBV11-3 and TRBJ1-1; TRBD1 matches at 8 bases. The CDR3 sequence is 19 residues long. The V and J ends lost 3 bases and 2 bases, in that order; junction bases with no gene match: 17. Germline V gene data show CDR1 as SGHNT and CDR2 as YENEEA. The CDR3 DNA sequence: TGTGCCAGCAGCTTCATTGACAAAGACAGGGGACTACCAAACACTGAAGCTTTCTTT. This translates into CASSFIDKDRGLPNTEAFF.

V is TRBV7-2 and J is TRBJ2-5; D may be TRBD2 (6 bases). Germline lookup yields CDR1 SGHTA and CDR2 FQGNSA. The CDR3 sequence is 13 residues long. The germline V and J ends were trimmed by 3 bases and 5 bases, with 10 bases remaining between them. CDR3 amino acids: CASSLGRWETQYF. The CDR3 nucleotides are TGTGCCAGCAGCTTGGGGAGGTGGGAGACCCAGTACTTC.

V gene TRBV19 combines with J gene TRBJ2-4; D is ambiguous. This CDR3 has 17 residues. V gave up 0 bases and J gave up 1 base, with 13 bases separating them. CDR1 and CDR2 from the germline V gene are LNHDA and SQIVND (reference sequence). The CDR3 nucleotides read TGTGCCAGTAGTATAGATCGGCTCTTCGGGGCCAAAAACATTCAGTACTTC. This gives the protein CASSIDRLFGAKNIQYF.

This sequence joins TRBV19 and TRBJ1-3; the D is unclear. The CDR3 length is 17 residues. CDR1 is LNHDA and CDR2 is SQIVND in the germline V gene (reference sequence). V shed 3 bases and J shed 0 bases, with 15 bases lying between them. The CDR3 protein is CASSIGDAGFSGNTIYF. In nucleotides, the CDR3 is TGTGCCAGTAGTATTGGAGACGCGGGTTTCTCTGGAAACACCATATATTTT. Based on the CDR3 plus reference TRBV19 and TRBJ1-3, the full variable domain is DGGITQSPKYLFRKEGQNVTLSCEQNLNHDAMYWYRQDPGQGLRLIYYSQIVNDFQKGDIAEGYSVSREKKESFPLTVTSAQKNPTAFYLCASSIGDAGFSGNTIYFGEGSWLTVV.

The chain joins TRBV19 to TRBJ1-2; D ambiguous. CDR3 size: 11 residues. Germline V gives CDR1 LNHDA, CDR2 SQIVND (reference sequence). V was cut by 4 bases and J by 6 bases, with 6 bases left in between. The CDR3 sequence is CASSKLNGYTF. In nucleotides, the CDR3 is TGTGCCAGTAGTAAGCTTAATGGCTACACCTTC.

The rearrangement uses TRBV9 and TRBJ2-5, with D possibly TRBD1 on 6 matching bases. Germline V gives CDR1 SGDLS, CDR2 YYNGEE. Between the trimmed V and J ends, which lost 4 bases and 0 bases, there was a span of 16 bases. CDR3 length: 16 residues. CDR3 DNA: TGTGCCAGCAGCTCCACGCAGGGGTTGTACCAAGAGACCCAGTACTTC. It encodes CASSSTQGLYQETQYF.

The chain joins TRBV5-1 to TRBJ2-7, with 10 bases fitting TRBD2. Germline values: CDR1 SGHRS, CDR2 YFSETQ. With 2 bases clipped from V and 1 base from J, the junction kept 6 bases outside the gene matches. CDR3 length: 16 amino acids. For the CDR3, the DNA is TGCGCCAGCAGCTTACGAGTAGCGGGGGGATCCTACGAGCAGTACTTC. Encoded protein: CASSLRVAGGSYEQYF.

The chain joins TRBV28 to TRBJ1-1; 9 nucleotides align to TRBD1. Trimming took 8 bases from V and 5 from J; bases not matched to a gene: 9. The CDR3 has 14 amino acids. Germline values: CDR1 MDHEN, CDR2 SYDVKM. CDR3 sequence (DNA): TGTGCCAGCGGGGACAGGGTGGGAAAAACTGAAGCTTTCTTT. It is translated as CASGDRVGKTEAFF.

In its sample, this clone was seen a few times. The chain combines TRBV7-9 with TRBJ2-1; 11 bases align to TRBD2. After removal of 6 bases from V and 3 bases from J, the junction contained 1 base not matched to a gene. This CDR3 region has 14 residues. In germline, CDR1 is SEHNR, CDR2 FQNEAQ (reference sequence). CDR3 in amino acids: CASSSGGVYNEQFF. The DNA of the CDR3 is TGTGCCAGCAGTAGCGGGGGGGTCTACAATGAGCAGTTCTTC.

The gene calls are TRBV18 and TRBJ2-3, with 7 bases aligning to TRBD1. Germline V CDR1 and CDR2: KGHSH, LQKENI. This CDR3 is built from 15 residues. V lost 3 bases to trimming and J lost 6 bases; unmatched junction nucleotides: 9. The CDR3: CASSPRGTTGDTQYF. In DNA, the CDR3 is TGTGCCAGCTCACCCAGGGGGACCACGGGGGATACGCAGTATTTT.